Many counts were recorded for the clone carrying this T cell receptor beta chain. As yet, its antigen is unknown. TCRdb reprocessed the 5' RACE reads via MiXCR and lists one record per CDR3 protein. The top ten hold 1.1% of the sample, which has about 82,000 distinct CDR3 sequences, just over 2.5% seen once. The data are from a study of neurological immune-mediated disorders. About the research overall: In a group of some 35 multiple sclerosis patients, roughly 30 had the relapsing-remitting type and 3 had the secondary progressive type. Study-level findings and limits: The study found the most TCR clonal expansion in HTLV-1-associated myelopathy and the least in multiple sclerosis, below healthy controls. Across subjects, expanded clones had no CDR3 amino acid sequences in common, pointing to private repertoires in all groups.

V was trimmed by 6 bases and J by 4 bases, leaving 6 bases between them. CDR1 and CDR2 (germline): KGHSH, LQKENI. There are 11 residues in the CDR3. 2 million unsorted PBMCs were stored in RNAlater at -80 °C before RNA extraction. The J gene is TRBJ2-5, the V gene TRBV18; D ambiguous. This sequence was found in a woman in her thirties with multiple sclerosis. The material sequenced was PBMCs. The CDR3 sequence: CASSAGETQYF. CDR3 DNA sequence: TGTGCCAGCTCTGCCGGAGAGACCCAGTACTTC.